This TCR beta chain originates from a study of cytomegalovirus exposure and HLA in healthy donors. On the study more broadly: Out of 300 to 500 genotyped donors, about 80% belonged to the Caucasian-associated ancestry cluster.

Use of 60 Vbeta and 13 Jbeta primers characterized the PCR. The method was immunoSEQ multiplex PCR; TCRdb's version includes in-frame clones alone and lacks a portion of them. The ten most abundant clones cover about 1.1% of a sample with about 82,000 clones. There are 14 residues in the CDR3. Trimming removed 8 bases from V and 6 bases from J, with 14 bases in between. Germline assignment: CDR1 LNHDA and CDR2 SQIVND (reference sequence). The gene calls are TRBV19 and TRBJ1-6; D perhaps matches TRBD1 (6 bases). Source material: PBMCs. This TCR was recovered from a woman between 25 and 40 years old in good health and CMV-seronegative. The CDR3 reads CASQQGSGNSPLHF. Written as DNA, the CDR3 is TGTGCCAGTCAACAGGGTTCTGGTAATTCACCCCTCCACTTT.